Presented here are 15 T cell receptor beta chains from one specimen sequenced in a study of metastatic and nonmetastatic thyroid tumors. TCRdb called clones again from the PCR reads with MiXCR. The sample lists roughly 30,000 clones; under 25% were seen once. Ahead of thyroid surgery, no patient had received treatment of any kind. Material for sequencing was blood. The source is a female donor with papillary thyroid cancer or a benign thyroid nodule (not recorded which). Some clones in this sample may be carry-over from other donors' samples.

This clone was detected many times. This rearrangement joins TRBV11-2 to TRBJ2-6; a possible D gene is TRBD2 (5 bases). CDR3 length equals 16 residues. CDR1 and CDR2 from the germline V gene are SGHAT and FQNNGV. V lost 5 bases and J lost 4, with 15 bases in between. The CDR3 coding sequence is TGTGCCAGCAGCCCTAGCCCCTCCTCGGGGGCCAACGTCCTGACTTTC. This encodes CASSPSPSSGANVLTF.

The V gene is TRBV27, the J gene TRBJ2-1, with TRBD2 as a possible D gene (6 bases). This CDR3 is built from 15 residues. Germline V lookup: CDR1 MNHEY, CDR2 SMNVEV (reference sequence). V was shortened by 7 bases and J by 2 bases, with 15 bases between the two germline ends. This chain's CDR3 is CASMQRGSTYNEQFF. Here the CDR3 DNA reads TGTGCCAGCATGCAACGGGGGTCAACCTACAATGAGCAGTTCTTC.

This clone is deemed medium-sized. The V call is TRBV25-1, the J call TRBJ1-2; unclear D gene. CDR3 size: 13 residues. The germline CDR1 and CDR2 sequences are MGHDK and SYGVNS. V lost 6 bases and J 4 bases, leaving 12 bases between the germline ends. The DNA of the CDR3 is TGTGCCAGCAGGGAGACTGAGAGCTATGGCTACACCTTC. Amino acids: CASRETESYGYTF.

The CDR3 DNA sequence: TGCAGTGCCGCGAAGCCCCGAGTTATGAGGCTTAGCCGGAGGGCCTTGCACGAGCAGTACTTC. It encodes CSAAKPRVMRLSRRALHEQYF. The genes are TRBV20-1 and TRBJ2-7; maybe TRBD2 (6 bases). Germline V gives CDR1 DFQATT, CDR2 SNEGSKA (reference sequence). Trimming removed 6 bases from V and 5 bases from J, with 41 bases in between. The CDR3 is 21 residues long.

In its sample, this clone ranks as medium-sized. The gene calls are TRBV13 and TRBJ2-5; D might be TRBD2 (5 bases). Per the germline V gene, CDR1 is PRHDT and CDR2 is FYEKMQ (reference sequence). The CDR3 contains 14 residues. With 2 bases removed from V and 4 bases from J, the gap between germline ends came to 11 bases. CDR3 sequence reads: CASSLMGVGETQYF. The CDR3 DNA reads as TGTGCCAGCAGCTTAATGGGAGTAGGAGAGACCCAGTACTTC.

This clone was recorded once. This rearrangement joins TRBV20-1 to TRBJ2-3; TRBD1 matches 10 bases. The CDR3 sequence is 16 residues long. CDR1 and CDR2 (germline): DFQATT, SNEGSKA (reference sequence). The trim removed 4 bases at V and 5 bases at J, leaving 12 bases unmatched. As DNA, the CDR3 is TGCAGTGCTAAAGGGGACAGGGGCTCGGAACTAGATACGCAGTATTTT. Its protein is CSAKGDRGSELDTQYF.

This clone was recorded at least ten times. V is TRBV19 and J is TRBJ2-2; D unclear. Germline values: CDR1 LNHDA, CDR2 SQIVND (reference sequence). This CDR3 region has 16 residues. V dropped 1 base and J dropped 4 bases, with 13 bases sitting between them. The DNA of the CDR3 is TGTGCCAGTAGTATAGGCCAGGCAATAACCACCGGGGAGCTGTTTTTT. Its translation: CASSIGQAITTGELFF. The whole variable domain, remainder taken from reference TRBV19 and TRBJ2-2, is DGGITQSPKYLFRKEGQNVTLSCEQNLNHDAMYWYRQDPGQGLRLIYYSQIVNDFQKGDIAEGYSVSREKKESFPLTVTSAQKNPTAFYLCASSIGQAITTGELFFGEGSRLTVL.

This clone was seen ten or more times. V and J are TRBV20-1 and TRBJ1-2; 11 bases match TRBD1. Germline V gene sequence: CDR1 DFQATT, CDR2 SNEGSKA (reference sequence). Trimming took 5 bases from V and 2 from J; bases not matched to a gene: 1. The CDR3 has 13 amino acids. CDR3: CSAWDRGNYGYTF. The CDR3 bases are TGCAGTGCTTGGGACAGGGGGAACTATGGCTACACCTTC.

In this sample, this clone turned up many times. The chain employs TRBV5-1 and TRBJ1-5, with TRBD1 as a possible D gene (6 bases). In germline, CDR1 is SGHRS, CDR2 YFSETQ. Trimming stripped 5 bases from V and 4 bases from J, with 16 bases between. The CDR3 has 15 amino acids. The CDR3 spells CASSPEGDPNQPQHF. In DNA, the CDR3 is TGCGCCAGCAGTCCCGAGGGGGACCCTAATCAGCCCCAGCATTTT.

At least ten counts were recorded for this clone. As DNA, the CDR3 is TGCGCCAGCTCCGGGACAGCTGCCTACGAGCAGTACTTC. Translated: CASSGTAAYEQYF. The rearrangement joins TRBV5-1 to TRBJ2-7; 7 nucleotides line up with TRBD1. V shed 7 bases, J shed 2 bases, and the junction held 6 bases outside the gene matches. The germline V gene has CDR1 SGHRS and CDR2 YFSETQ. CDR3 length equals 13 residues.

This clone is medium-sized by share. The rearrangement links TRBV6-1 to TRBJ1-1; TRBD1 matches 9 bases. Germline CDR1 and CDR2: MNHNS and SASEGT. The trim removed 5 bases at V and 8 bases at J, leaving 15 bases unmatched. The CDR3 runs to 16 residues. CDR3 sequence: CASSSISTDRGREAFF. The CDR3 region has the DNA TGTGCCAGCAGTTCGATCTCGACGGACAGGGGAAGGGAAGCTTTCTTT.

V gene TRBV27 combines with J gene TRBJ1-2; the D gene is possibly TRBD1 (5 bases). Germline CDR1 reads MNHEY; CDR2 reads SMNVEV (reference sequence). The CDR3 sequence is 12 residues long. The V gene lost 5 bases and the J gene lost 6 bases, with 10 bases spanning the gap. The CDR3 nucleotides are TGTGCCAGCAGTAGGGGAGGCAATGGCTACACCTTC. Protein sequence: CASSRGGNGYTF.

This clone was counted a few times. V usage is TRBV9 and J usage is TRBJ2-2, with 7 bases matching TRBD2. The V gene end was trimmed by 0 bases and the J gene end by 6 bases; junction bases not matched to a gene: 11. Germline V lookup: CDR1 SGDLS, CDR2 YYNGEE. This CDR3 is built from 17 residues. CDR3 protein: CASSVGAGVGSAGELFF. In DNA form, the CDR3 reads TGTGCCAGCAGCGTAGGTGCGGGAGTAGGGTCCGCCGGGGAGCTGTTTTTT. Combining the CDR3 with reference TRBV9 and TRBJ2-2 gives the whole variable domain DSGVTQTPKHLITATGQRVTLRCSPRSGDLSVYWYQQSLDQGLQFLIQYYNGEERAKGNILERFSAQQFPDLHSELNLSSLELGDSALYFCASSVGAGVGSAGELFFGEGSRLTVL.

In its sample, this clone was seen many times. The chain couples TRBV10-1 to TRBJ2-3, with 7 bases fitting TRBD2. The CDR3 length is 14 residues. Germline V gene sequence: CDR1 WNHNN, CDR2 SYGVQD (reference sequence). The V segment lost 8 bases and the J segment 0 bases; nucleotides outside the gene matches: 5. This CDR3 reads CASEDSGSTDTQYF. DNA for the CDR3: TGCGCCAGCGAAGATAGCGGGAGCACAGATACGCAGTATTTT.

This clone was seen more than once but under ten times. The chain recombines TRBV6-2 or TRBV6-3 with TRBJ1-1, with D perhaps TRBD1 (5 bases). The length of the CDR3 is 12 residues. Trimming shortened V by 6 bases and J by 7 bases, and 12 bases separated the two germline ends. Per germline, CDR1 MNHEY and CDR2 SVGEGT. The CDR3 spells CASSPTVIEAFF. The CDR3 nucleotides are TGTGCCAGCAGCCCGACAGTCATTGAAGCTTTCTTT.